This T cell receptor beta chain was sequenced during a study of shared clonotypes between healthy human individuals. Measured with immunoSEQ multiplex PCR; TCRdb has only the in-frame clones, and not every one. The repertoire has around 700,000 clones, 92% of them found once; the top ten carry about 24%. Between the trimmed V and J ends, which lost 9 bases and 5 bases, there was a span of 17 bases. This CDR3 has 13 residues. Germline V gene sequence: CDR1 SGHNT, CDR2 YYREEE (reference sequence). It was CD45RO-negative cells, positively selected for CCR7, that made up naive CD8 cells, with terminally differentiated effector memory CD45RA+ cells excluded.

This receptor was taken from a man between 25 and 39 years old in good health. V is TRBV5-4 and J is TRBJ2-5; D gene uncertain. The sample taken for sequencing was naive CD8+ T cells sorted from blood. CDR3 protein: CAIGDETLETQYF. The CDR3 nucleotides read TGTGCCATCGGAGACGAAACTCTGGAGACCCAGTACTTC.